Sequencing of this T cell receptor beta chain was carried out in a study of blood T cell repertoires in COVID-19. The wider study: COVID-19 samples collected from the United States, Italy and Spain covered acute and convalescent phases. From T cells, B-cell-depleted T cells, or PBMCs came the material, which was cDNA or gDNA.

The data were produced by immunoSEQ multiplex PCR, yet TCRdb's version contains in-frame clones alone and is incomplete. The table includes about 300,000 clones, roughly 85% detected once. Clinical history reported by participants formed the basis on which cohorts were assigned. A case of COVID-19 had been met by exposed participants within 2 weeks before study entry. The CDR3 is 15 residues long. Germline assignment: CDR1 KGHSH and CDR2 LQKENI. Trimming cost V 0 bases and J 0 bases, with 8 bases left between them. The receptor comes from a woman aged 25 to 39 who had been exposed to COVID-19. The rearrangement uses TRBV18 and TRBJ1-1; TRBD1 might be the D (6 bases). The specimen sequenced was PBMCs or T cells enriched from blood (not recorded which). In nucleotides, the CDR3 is TGTGCCAGCTCACCACCGAACAGGGTGAACACTGAAGCTTTCTTT. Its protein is CASSPPNRVNTEAFF. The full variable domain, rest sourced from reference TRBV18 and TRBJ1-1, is NAGVMQNPRHLVRRRGQEARLRCSPMKGHSHVYWYRQLPEEGLKFMVYLQKENIIDESGMPKERFSAEFPKEGPSILRIQQVVRGDSAAYFCASSPPNRVNTEAFFGQGTRLTVV.